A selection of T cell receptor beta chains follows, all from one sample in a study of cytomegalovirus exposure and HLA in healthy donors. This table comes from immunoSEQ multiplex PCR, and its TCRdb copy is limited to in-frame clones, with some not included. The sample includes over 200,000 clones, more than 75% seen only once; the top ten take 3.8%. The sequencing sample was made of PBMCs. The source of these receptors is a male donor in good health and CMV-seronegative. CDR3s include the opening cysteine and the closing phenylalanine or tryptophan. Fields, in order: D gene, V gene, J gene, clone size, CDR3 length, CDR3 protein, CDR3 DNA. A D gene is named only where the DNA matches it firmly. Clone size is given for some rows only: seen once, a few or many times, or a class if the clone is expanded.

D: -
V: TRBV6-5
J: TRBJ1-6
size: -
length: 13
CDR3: CASSYSGDSPLHF
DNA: TGTGCCAGCAGTTACTCAGGGGATTCACCCCTCCACTTT

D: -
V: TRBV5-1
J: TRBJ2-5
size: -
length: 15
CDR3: CASSLWLASQETQYF
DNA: TGCGCCAGCAGCTTGTGGCTAGCGAGTCAAGAGACCCAGTACTTC

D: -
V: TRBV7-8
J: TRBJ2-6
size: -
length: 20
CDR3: CASSLELYTGDSSGANVLTF
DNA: TGTGCCAGCAGCTTAGAGTTGTACACCGGGGATAGCTCTGGGGCCAACGTCCTGACTTTC

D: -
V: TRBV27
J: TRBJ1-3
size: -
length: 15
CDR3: CASSLLPVSGNTIYF
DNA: TGTGCCAGCAGTTTATTACCAGTCTCTGGAAACACCATATATTTT

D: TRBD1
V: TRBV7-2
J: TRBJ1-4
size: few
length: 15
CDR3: CASSLNGRGQEKLFF
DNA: TGTGCCAGCAGCTTAAACGGCAGGGGGCAGGAAAAACTGTTTTTT

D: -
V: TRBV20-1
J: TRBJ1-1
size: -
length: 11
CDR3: CSARPRTEAFF
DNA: TGCAGTGCTAGACCTCGGACTGAAGCTTTCTTT

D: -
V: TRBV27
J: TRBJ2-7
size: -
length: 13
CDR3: CASSRSSPYEQYF
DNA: TGTGCCAGTTCCAGGTCTTCCCCCTACGAGCAGTACTTC

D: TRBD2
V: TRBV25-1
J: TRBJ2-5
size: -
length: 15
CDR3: CASSSSGSRGETQYF
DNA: TGTGCCAGCAGTTCTAGCGGGAGTAGAGGAGAGACCCAGTACTTC

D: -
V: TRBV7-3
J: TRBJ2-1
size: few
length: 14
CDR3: CASSPQGPGDEQFF
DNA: TGTGCCAGCAGCCCACAGGGACCCGGTGATGAGCAGTTCTTC

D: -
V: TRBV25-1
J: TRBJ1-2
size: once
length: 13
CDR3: CASSAAGGYGYTF
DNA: TGTGCCAGCAGTGCAGCGGGAGGCTATGGCTACACCTTC

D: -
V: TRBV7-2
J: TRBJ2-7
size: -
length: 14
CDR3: CASSSRDTSYEQYF
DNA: TGTGCCAGCAGCTCCCGGGACACTTCCTACGAGCAGTACTTC

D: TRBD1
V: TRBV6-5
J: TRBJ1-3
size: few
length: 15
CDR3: CASSIGTAPGNTIYF
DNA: TGTGCCAGCAGTATAGGGACAGCGCCTGGAAACACCATATATTTT

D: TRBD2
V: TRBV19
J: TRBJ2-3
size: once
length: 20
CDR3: CASSNAKLAGPSHSTDTQYF
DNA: TGTGCCAGTAGCAATGCCAAGCTAGCGGGACCTAGCCATAGCACAGATACGCAGTATTTT

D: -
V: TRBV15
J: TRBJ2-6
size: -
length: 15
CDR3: CATSREGAGANVLTF
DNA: TGTGCCACCAGCAGAGAGGGAGCTGGGGCCAACGTCCTGACTTTC

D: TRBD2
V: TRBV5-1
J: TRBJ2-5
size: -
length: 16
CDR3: CASSLELAGARAGQYF
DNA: TGCGCCAGCAGCTTGGAACTAGCGGGAGCTCGTGCGGGCCAGTACTTC

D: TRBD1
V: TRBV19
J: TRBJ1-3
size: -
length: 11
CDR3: CASSRGVNLYF
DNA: TGTGCCAGTAGCAGGGGGGTCAACCTATATTTT

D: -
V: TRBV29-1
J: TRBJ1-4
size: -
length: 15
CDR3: CSVEDRVTTNEKLFF
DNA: TGCAGCGTTGAAGATCGGGTGACAACTAATGAAAAACTGTTTTTT

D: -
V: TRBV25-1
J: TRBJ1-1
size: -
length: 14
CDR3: CASRPRRSSTEAFF
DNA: TGTGCCAGCAGGCCTCGGAGGAGTAGCACTGAAGCTTTCTTT

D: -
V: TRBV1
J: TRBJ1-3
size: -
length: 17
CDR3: CTSSQEGLAVSGNTIYF
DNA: TGCACCAGCAGCCAAGAGGGTCTAGCCGTCTCTGGAAACACCATATATTTT

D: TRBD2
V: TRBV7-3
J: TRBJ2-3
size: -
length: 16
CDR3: CASSASLAGVLNTQYF
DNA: TGTGCCAGCAGCGCCTCACTAGCGGGAGTTTTAAATACGCAGTATTTT

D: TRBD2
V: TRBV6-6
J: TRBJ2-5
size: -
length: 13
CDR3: CASSGAGLETQYF
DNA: TGTGCCAGTAGCGGGGCAGGGCTAGAGACCCAGTACTTC

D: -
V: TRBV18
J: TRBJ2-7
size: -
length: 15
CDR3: CASSRSGTGADEQYF
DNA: TGTGCCAGCTCACGGAGCGGGACAGGAGCTGACGAGCAGTACTTC

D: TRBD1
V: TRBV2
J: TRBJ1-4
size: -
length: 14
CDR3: CASRPGGPDEKLFF
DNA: TGTGCCAGCAGGCCAGGGGGCCCGGATGAAAAACTGTTTTTT

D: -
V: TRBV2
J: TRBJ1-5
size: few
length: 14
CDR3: CASSQGSSNQPQHF
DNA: TGTGCCAGCAGTCAGGGTAGTAGCAATCAGCCCCAGCATTTT

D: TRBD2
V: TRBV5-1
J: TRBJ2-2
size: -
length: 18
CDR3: CASSLRLAGGANTGELFF
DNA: TGCGCCAGCAGCTTGCGACTAGCGGGAGGCGCGAACACCGGGGAGCTGTTTTTT

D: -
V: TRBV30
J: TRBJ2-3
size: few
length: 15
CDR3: CAWSLKRGKLDTQYF
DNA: TGTGCCTGGAGTCTGAAGCGCGGGAAGTTGGATACGCAGTATTTT

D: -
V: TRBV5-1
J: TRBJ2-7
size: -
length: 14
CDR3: CASRPGLPLREQYF
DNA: TGCGCCAGCCGACCCGGACTACCCCTCCGGGAGCAGTACTTC

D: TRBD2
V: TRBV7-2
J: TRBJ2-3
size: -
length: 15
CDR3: CASQTSGRITDTQYF
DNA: TGTGCCAGCCAAACTAGCGGGAGAATTACAGATACGCAGTATTTT

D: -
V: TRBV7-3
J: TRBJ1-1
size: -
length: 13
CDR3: CASSREPGTEAFF
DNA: TGTGCCAGCAGCAGAGAGCCAGGGACTGAAGCTTTCTTT

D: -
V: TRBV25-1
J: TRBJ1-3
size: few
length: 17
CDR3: CASSEFAPTVSGNTIYF
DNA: TGTGCCAGCAGTGAATTTGCACCAACTGTCTCTGGAAACACCATATATTTT

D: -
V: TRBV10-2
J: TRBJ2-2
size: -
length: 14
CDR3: CASRAPANTGELFF
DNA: TGCGCCAGCAGGGCCCCCGCGAACACCGGGGAGCTGTTTTTT

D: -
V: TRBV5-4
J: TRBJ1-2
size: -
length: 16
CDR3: CASSGRAGPINYGYTF
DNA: TGTGCCAGCAGCGGGAGGGCAGGACCAATTAACTATGGCTACACCTTC

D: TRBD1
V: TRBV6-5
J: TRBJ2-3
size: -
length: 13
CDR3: CASSWYRGDTQYF
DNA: TGTGCCAGCAGTTGGTACAGGGGGGATACGCAGTATTTT

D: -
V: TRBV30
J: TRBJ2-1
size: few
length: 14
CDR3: CAWSGSRLVGEQFF
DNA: TGTGCCTGGAGTGGTAGCCGACTAGTCGGTGAGCAGTTCTTC

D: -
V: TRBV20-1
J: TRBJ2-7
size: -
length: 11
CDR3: CSAPNPYEQYF
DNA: TGCAGTGCTCCTAATCCCTACGAGCAGTACTTC

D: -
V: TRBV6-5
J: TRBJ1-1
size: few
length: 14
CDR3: CASTSLPGGPEAFF
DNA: TGTGCCAGCACCTCCCTCCCGGGGGGTCCTGAAGCTTTCTTT

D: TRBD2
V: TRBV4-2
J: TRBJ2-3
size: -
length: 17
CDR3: CASSQGLAGGPADTQYF
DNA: TGTGCCAGCAGCCAAGGGCTAGCGGGAGGGCCCGCAGATACGCAGTATTTT

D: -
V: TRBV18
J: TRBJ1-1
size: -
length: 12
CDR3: CASSTGNTEAFF
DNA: TGTGCCAGCTCAACAGGGAACACTGAAGCTTTCTTT

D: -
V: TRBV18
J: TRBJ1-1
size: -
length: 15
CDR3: CASSPPGGGGTEAFF
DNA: TGTGCCAGCTCCCCCCCTGGGGGCGGGGGGACCGAAGCTTTCTTT

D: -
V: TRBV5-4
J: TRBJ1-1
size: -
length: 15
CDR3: CASSLLQGSNTEAFF
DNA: TGTGCCAGCAGCTTGCTACAGGGATCGAACACTGAAGCTTTCTTT

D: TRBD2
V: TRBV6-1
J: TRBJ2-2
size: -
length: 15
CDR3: CASNPLAGGAGELFF
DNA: TGTGCCAGCAACCCACTAGCGGGAGGCGCCGGGGAGCTGTTTTTT

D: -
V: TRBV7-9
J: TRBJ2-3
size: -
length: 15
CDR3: CASSSRGPSTDTQYF
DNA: TGTGCCAGCAGCTCTAGAGGGCCTAGCACAGATACGCAGTATTTT

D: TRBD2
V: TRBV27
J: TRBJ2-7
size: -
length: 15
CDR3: CASSSILAAEDEQYF
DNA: TGTGCCAGCAGCTCCATCCTAGCGGCAGAAGACGAGCAGTACTTC

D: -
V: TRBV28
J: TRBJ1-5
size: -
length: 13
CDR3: CASSFGGNQPQHF
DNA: TGTGCCAGCAGTTTTGGCGGGAATCAGCCCCAGCATTTT

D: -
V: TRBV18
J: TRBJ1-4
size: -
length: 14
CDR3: CASSPQISDEKLFF
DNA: TGTGCCAGCTCACCACAAATTTCCGATGAAAAACTGTTTTTT

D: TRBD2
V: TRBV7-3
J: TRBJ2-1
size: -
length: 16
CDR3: CASSSPGTSHGNEQFF
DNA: TGTGCCAGCAGCTCCCCAGGGACTAGCCATGGGAATGAGCAGTTCTTC

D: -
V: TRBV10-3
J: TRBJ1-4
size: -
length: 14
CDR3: CAISDPGIGEKLFF
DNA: TGTGCCATCAGTGATCCGGGGATAGGAGAAAAACTGTTTTTT

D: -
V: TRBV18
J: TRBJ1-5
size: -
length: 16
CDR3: CASSRYDREPNQPQHF
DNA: TGTGCCAGCTCAAGGTATGACCGGGAGCCCAATCAGCCCCAGCATTTT

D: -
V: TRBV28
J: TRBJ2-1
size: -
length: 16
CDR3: CASSFLTPPQEAEQFF
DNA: TGTGCCAGCAGTTTCCTGACCCCCCCACAAGAGGCGGAGCAGTTCTTC

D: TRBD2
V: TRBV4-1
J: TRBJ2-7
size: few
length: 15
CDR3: CASSQDLAGLYEQYF
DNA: TGCGCCAGCAGCCAAGATCTAGCGGGTCTCTACGAGCAGTACTTC

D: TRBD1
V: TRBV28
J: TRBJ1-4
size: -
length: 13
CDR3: CASSHGTAEKLFF
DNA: TGTGCCAGCAGCCATGGGACAGCGGAAAAACTGTTTTTT

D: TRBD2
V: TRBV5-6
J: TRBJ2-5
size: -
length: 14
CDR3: CASSPLSGRLYQYF
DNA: TGTGCCAGCAGCCCCCTCAGCGGGAGGCTTTACCAGTACTTC

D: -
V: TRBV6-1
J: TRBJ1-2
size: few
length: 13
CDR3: CAIEGGDHYGYTF
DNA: TGTGCCATCGAGGGGGGGGATCACTATGGCTACACCTTC

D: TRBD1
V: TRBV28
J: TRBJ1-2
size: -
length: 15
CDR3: CASRLGLTGDYGYTF
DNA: TGTGCCAGCAGGCTGGGTCTGACAGGGGACTATGGCTACACCTTC

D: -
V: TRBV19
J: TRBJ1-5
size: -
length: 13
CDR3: CASSIDRVQPQHF
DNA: TGTGCCAGTAGTATAGACAGGGTTCAGCCCCAGCATTTT

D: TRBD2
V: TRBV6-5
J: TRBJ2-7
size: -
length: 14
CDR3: CASSILAGVYEQYF
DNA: TGTGCCAGCAGTATACTAGCGGGAGTCTACGAGCAGTACTTC

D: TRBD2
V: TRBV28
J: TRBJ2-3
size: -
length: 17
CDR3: CASTRPRLAGDGHTQYF
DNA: TGTGCCAGCACCCGTCCCCGACTAGCGGGAGACGGACATACGCAGTATTTT

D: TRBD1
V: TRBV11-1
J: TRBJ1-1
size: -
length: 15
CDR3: CASSPRGQGDTEAFF
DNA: TGTGCCAGCAGCCCTCGAGGACAGGGAGATACTGAAGCTTTCTTT